This T cell receptor (beta chain) was sequenced for a study of blood T cell repertoires in COVID-19 (dated by TCRdb to 2018 to 2021). For context, the study as a whole: Collaborator samples came from the United States, Italy and Spain and covered acute and convalescent phases of COVID-19. The material from the prospective study consisted of cDNA or gDNA derived from T cells, B-cell-depleted T cells, or PBMCs. Subjects who had been exposed to COVID-19, were actively infected with it, or had recovered from it provided the deeply sampled blood TCRbeta repertoires that made up the dataset. The repertoires were made available in a free public database intended to serve as a resource for research on the immune response to SARS-CoV-2. Samples were obtained from the ongoing ImmuneRACE study (first 160 participants) and from some 1,200 subjects provided by 6 global collaborators. A de-identified subject ID, COVID-19 status, age in years and sex were almost always included in the sample metadata. HLA class I and class II types, where available, came from metadata supplied by the sample provider rather than from assay-based typing. The paper as a whole reports these results and caveats: How much clinical and demographic metadata was included differed by source and by participant, and the metadata was provided uncurated.

The immunoSEQ Assay, a bias-controlled multiplex PCR, was used to amplify TCRbeta CDR3 regions from genomic DNA. In the source study's methods: The number of nucleated cells in each sample was estimated from the amplification of reference gene primers within the assay. Sequence reads were collapsed and filtered to measure the absolute abundance of every unique TCRbeta CDR3 rearrangement. For each sample, productive Simpson clonality was calculated as the square root of Simpson's diversity index over productive rearrangements. What TCRdb holds here is the immuneACCESS table cut down to in-frame rearrangements. Part of the clones is not present; checked against another copy, under half of the missing clones reflect an unresolved V gene, and the others are unexplained. D and trimming were read from the DNA, whereas the V and J calls and clone size are those reported in that table. The sample table shows a few hundred thousand clones, and roughly 87% are seen once. The ten largest clonotypes hold 3% to 4.5% of the sample.

As to this clone: Its antigen is currently not known. One base away there is no much larger clone; base qualities are not given.

The CDR3 sequence holds 13 residues, the cysteine and phenylalanine included. Only CDR3 DNA is held: 39 bases, read in frame from base 1. The germline V gene sets CDR1 to KGHSH and CDR2 to LQKENI. V is reduced by 5 bases and J by 0 bases, leaving a spacing of 7 bases between them. One collaborating source in Seattle enrolled patients while the patients were actively infected and followed the patients over time throughout the course of disease. Collaborating institutions collected whole blood in K2EDTA tubes following their own protocols. Collaborator samples were shipped for TCRbeta analysis as frozen whole blood, isolated PBMCs, or DNA extracted from either sample type.

The chain is made from TRBV18 and TRBJ1-1, with an unclear D gene assignment. The clonotype was recovered from an older woman with COVID-19, enrolled during active disease. Sequencing used peripheral blood. DNA sequence: TGTGCCAGCTCATTTACTCTGAACACTGAAGCTTTCTTT. Its protein is CASSFTLNTEAFF.